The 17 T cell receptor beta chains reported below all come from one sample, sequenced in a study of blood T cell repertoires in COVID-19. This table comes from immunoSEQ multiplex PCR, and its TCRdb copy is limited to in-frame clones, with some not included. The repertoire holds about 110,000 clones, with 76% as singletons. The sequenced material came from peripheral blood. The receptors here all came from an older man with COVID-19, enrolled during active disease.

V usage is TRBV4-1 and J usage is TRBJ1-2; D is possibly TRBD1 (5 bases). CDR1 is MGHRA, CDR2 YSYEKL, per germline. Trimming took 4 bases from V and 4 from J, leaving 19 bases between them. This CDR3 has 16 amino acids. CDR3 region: CASSRGSSGTLYGYTF. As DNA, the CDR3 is TGCGCCAGCAGCCGGGGGAGTAGCGGAACTCTCTATGGCTACACCTTC.

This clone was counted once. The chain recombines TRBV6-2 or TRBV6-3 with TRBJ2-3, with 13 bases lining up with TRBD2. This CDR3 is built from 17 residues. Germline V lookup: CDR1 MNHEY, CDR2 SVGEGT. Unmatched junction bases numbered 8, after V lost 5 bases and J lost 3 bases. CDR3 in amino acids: CASSPYRTSGSTDTQYF. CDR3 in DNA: TGTGCCAGCAGTCCCTATAGGACTAGCGGGAGTACAGATACGCAGTATTTT.

CDR3 sequence: CASSQEWLAGSYNEQFF. CDR3 sequence (DNA): TGCGCCAGCAGCCAAGAATGGCTAGCGGGCTCCTACAATGAGCAGTTCTTC. The rearrangement joins TRBV4-1 to TRBJ2-1, with 8 bases fitting TRBD2. Germline V CDR1 and CDR2: MGHRA, YSYEKL. The CDR3 is 17 amino acids. Unmatched junction bases numbered 4, after V lost 0 bases and J lost 0 bases.

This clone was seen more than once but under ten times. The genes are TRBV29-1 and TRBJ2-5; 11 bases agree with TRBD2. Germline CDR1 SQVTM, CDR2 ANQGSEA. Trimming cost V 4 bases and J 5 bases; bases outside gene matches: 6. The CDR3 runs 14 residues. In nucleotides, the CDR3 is TGCAGCGTTGGTGTAGCGGGAGGGGTGGAGACCCAGTACTTC. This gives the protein CSVGVAGGVETQYF.

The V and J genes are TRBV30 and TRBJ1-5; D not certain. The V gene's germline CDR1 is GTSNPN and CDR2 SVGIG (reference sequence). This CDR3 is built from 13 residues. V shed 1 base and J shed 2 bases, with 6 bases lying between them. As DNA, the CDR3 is TGTGCCTGGAGTGCACGGGGCAATCAGCCCCAGCATTTT. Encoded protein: CAWSARGNQPQHF.

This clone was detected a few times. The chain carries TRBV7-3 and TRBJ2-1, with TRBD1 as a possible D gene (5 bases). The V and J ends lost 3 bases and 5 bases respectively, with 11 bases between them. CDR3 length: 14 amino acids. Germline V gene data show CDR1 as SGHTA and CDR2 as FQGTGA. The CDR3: CASSFGQGNNEQFF. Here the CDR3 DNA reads TGTGCCAGCAGCTTCGGGCAGGGTAACAATGAGCAGTTCTTC. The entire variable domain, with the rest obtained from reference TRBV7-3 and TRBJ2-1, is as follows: GAGVSQTPSNKVTEKGKYVELRCDPISGHTALYWYRQSLGQGPEFLIYFQGTGAADDSGLPNDRFFAVRPEGSVSTLKIQRTERGDSAVYLCASSFGQGNNEQFFGPGTRLTVL.

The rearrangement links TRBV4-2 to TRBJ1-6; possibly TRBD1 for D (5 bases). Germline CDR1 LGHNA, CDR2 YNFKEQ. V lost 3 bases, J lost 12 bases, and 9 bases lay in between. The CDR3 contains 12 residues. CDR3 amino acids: CASSQGRRPLHF. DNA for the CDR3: TGTGCCAGCAGCCAGGGGCGGAGACCCCTCCACTTT.

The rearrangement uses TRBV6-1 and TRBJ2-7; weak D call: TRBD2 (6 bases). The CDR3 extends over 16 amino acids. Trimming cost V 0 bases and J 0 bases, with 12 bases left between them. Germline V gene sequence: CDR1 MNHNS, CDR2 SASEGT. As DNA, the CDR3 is TGTGCCAGCAGTGAAGCTGGGCTAGCGCCCTCCTACGAGCAGTACTTC. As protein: CASSEAGLAPSYEQYF.

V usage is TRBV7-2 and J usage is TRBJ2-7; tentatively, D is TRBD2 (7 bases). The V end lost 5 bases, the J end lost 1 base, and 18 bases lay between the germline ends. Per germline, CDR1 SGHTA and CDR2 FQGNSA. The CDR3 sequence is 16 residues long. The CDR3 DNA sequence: TGTGCCAGCAGCCCGACCCTAGGGGGAGGGTCCTACGAGCAGTACTTC. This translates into CASSPTLGGGSYEQYF.

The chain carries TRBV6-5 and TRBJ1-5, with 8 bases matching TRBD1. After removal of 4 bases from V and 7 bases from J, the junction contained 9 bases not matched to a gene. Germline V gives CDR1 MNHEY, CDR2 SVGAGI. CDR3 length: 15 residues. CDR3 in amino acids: CASSSSGTGAQPQHF. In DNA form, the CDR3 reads TGTGCCAGCAGTTCCTCCGGGACAGGCGCCCAGCCCCAGCATTTT.

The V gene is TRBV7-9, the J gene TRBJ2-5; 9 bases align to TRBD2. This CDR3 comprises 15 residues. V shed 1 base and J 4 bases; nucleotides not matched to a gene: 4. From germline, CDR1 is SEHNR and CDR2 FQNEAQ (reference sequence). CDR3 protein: CASSLGAGGLETQYF. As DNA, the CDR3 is TGTGCCAGCAGCTTAGGAGCGGGAGGATTAGAGACCCAGTACTTC.

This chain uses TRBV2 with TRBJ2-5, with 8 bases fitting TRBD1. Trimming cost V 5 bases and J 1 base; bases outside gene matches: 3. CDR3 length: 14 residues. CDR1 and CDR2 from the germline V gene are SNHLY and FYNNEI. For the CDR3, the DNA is TGTGCCAGCAGTCGGGACAGGCGCCAAGAGACCCAGTACTTC. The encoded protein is CASSRDRRQETQYF. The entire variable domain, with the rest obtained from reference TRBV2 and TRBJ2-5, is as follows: EPEVTQTPSHQVTQMGQEVILRCVPISNHLYFYWYRQILGQKVEFLVSFYNNEISEKSEIFDDQFSVERPDGSNFTLKIRSTKLEDSAMYFCASSRDRRQETQYFGPGTRLLVL.

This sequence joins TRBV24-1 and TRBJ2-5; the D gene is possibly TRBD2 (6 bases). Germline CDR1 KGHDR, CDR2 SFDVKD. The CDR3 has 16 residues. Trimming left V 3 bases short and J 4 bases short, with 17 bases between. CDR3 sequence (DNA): TGTGCCACCAGTGATCCCGGGACCTTCGGGGGAGAGACCCAGTACTTC. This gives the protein CATSDPGTFGGETQYF.

DNA for the CDR3: TGTGCCAGCAGTCTTCTTACTACCGGGACAGGGAATCAGCCCCAGCATTTT. This sequence encodes CASSLLTTGTGNQPQHF. This sequence joins TRBV6-2 or TRBV6-3 and TRBJ1-5; 9 bases fit TRBD1. This CDR3 contains 17 residues. Trimming took 5 bases from V and 4 from J; bases not matched to a gene: 12. Germline CDR1 and CDR2: MNHEY and SVGEGT.

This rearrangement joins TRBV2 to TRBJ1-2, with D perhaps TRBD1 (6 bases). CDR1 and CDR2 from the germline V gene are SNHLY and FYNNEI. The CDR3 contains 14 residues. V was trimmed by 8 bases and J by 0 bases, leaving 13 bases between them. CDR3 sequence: CASLAGTTNYGYTF. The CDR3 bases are TGTGCCAGCTTAGCGGGGACAACTAACTATGGCTACACCTTC.

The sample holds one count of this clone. CDR3 in DNA: TGCAGCGTCGCCAGGACAGGGAACACTGAAGCTTTCTTT. The encoded protein is CSVARTGNTEAFF. The chain employs TRBV29-1 and TRBJ1-1; 7 bases line up with TRBD1. The J segment lost 1 base and the V segment lost 6 bases, leaving 5 bases of the junction unmatched. CDR1 is SQVTM, CDR2 ANQGSEA, per germline. The CDR3 has 13 residues.

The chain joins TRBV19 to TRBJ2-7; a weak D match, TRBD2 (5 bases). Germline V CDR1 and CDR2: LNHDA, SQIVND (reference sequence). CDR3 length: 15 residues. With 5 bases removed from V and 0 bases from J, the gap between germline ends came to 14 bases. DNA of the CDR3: TGTGCCAGTAGTGCGAATAGCGTTGGCTCCTACGAGCAGTACTTC. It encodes CASSANSVGSYEQYF. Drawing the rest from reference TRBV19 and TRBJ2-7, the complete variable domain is DGGITQSPKYLFRKEGQNVTLSCEQNLNHDAMYWYRQDPGQGLRLIYYSQIVNDFQKGDIAEGYSVSREKKESFPLTVTSAQKNPTAFYLCASSANSVGSYEQYFGPGTRLTVT.